This paragraph reports one T cell receptor beta chain. From germline, CDR1 is SGHRS and CDR2 YFSETQ. This CDR3 is built from 15 residues. V was trimmed by 4 bases and J by 4 bases, leaving 18 bases between them. This specimen belongs to a study of molecular identifiers for immune sequencing clone quantification. TCRdb re-called the PCR reads through MiXCR, storing one row per CDR3 protein. The table shows around 480,000 distinct CDR3 sequences, with roughly a fifth occurring only once. This chain joins TRBV5-1 and TRBJ2-7, with a tentative D call TRBD2 (7 bases). This clonotype originated in a human donor in good health. Some libraries in this study had Jurkat cell RNA spiked in. Sequencing used naive CD8+ T cells from blood, with Jurkat cell RNA spiked in. Subset indicated: FACS-sorted CD8+CD4-CCR7+CD45RA+ naive T cells. In DNA, the CDR3 is TGCGCCAGCAGCGGGAGGGGGGGCGAACCTTACGAGCAGTACTTC. It is translated as CASSGRGGEPYEQYF.